The clone carrying this T cell receptor beta chain was counted only a few times. Its specificity is unknown. Time point noted: week 47, end of study. Topical imiquimod accompanied each vaccine dose, which consisted of 300 ug of mutant IDH1 20-mer peptide. Scheduled for weeks 1, 3, 5, 7, 11, 15, 19 and 23, eight vaccinations were given to patients. This sample is drawn from a study of a mutant IDH1 vaccine in newly diagnosed glioma. Study information: Patients were pretreated with radiotherapy, temozolomide, or both, mostly both. Findings of the study overall: The authors found pseudoprogression apparently unrelated to changes in top peripheral T cell clonotypes.

Clones were sequenced by immunoSEQ multiplex PCR, and TCRdb holds only the in-frame ones, with some missing. The sample records 77,000 or so clones, approximately 78% being singletons. Sequenced here: PBMCs, sampled from a glioma patient whose treatment included an IDH1 peptide vaccine. The sequence derives from a man aged 40-49 years with glioma.

This chain's CDR3 is CASSSEGSWQPQHF. Here the CDR3 DNA reads TGCGCCAGCAGCTCCGAGGGGAGCTGGCAGCCCCAGCATTTT. V usage is TRBV5-1 and J usage is TRBJ1-5; D is possibly TRBD1 (5 bases). The CDR3 length is 14 residues. The germline V gene has CDR1 SGHRS and CDR2 YFSETQ. V was pared by 3 bases and J by 7 bases, with 14 bases between.